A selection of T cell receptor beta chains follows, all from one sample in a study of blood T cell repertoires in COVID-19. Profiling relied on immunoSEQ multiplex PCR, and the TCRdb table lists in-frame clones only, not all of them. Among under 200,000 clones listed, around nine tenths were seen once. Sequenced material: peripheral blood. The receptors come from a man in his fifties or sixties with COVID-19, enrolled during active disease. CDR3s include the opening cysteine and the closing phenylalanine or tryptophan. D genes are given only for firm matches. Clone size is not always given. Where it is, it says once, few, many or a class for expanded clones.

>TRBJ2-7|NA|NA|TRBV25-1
TGTGCCAGCAGTGATTGGACAGACTCCTACGAGCAGTACTTC
CASSDWTDSYEQYF
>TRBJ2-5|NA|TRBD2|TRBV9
TGTGCCAGCAGCCGGGCGGGAGGGCTAGAGACCCAGTACTTC
CASSRAGGLETQYF
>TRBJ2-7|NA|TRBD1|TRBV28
TGTGCCAGCAGTCCAGGGGGAACCTACGAGCAGTACTTC
CASSPGGTYEQYF
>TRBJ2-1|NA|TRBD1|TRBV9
TGTGCCAGCAGCCTCAGGGGGCTCCAATACAATGAGCAGTTCTTC
CASSLRGLQYNEQFF
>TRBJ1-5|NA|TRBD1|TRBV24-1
TGTGCCACCAGTGATCCGGGACAGGGGGCTCAGCCCCAGCATTTT
CATSDPGQGAQPQHF
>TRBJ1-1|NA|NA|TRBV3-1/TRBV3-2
TGTGCCAGCAGCCAACGGGCTGAAGCTTTCTTT
CASSQRAEAFF
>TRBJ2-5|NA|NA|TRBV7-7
TGTGCTAGCAGCTTGGATAGGGGGGGCGGGACCCAGTACTTC
CASSLDRGGGTQYF
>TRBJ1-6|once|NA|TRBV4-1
TGCGCCAGCAGCCAAGATAGAGGGAGTCCCTGGGCTTCACCCCTCCACTTT
CASSQDRGSPWASPLHF
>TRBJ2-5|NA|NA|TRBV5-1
TGCGCCAGCAGCTTGTCGGGAGTACTGTACCAAGAGACCCAGTACTTC
CASSLSGVLYQETQYF
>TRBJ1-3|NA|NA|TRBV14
TGTGCCAGCATGCGAGGGAGCTCTGGAAACACCATATATTTT
CASMRGSSGNTIYF
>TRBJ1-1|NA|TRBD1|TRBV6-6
TGTGCCAGCAGACTAACGGACAGGGGCACTGAAGCTTTCTTT
CASRLTDRGTEAFF
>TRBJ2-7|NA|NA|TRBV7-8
TGTGCCAGCAGCTCAGACTGGCCCTACGAGCAGTACTTC
CASSSDWPYEQYF
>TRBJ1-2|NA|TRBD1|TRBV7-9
TGTGCCAGCAGCGTCGGGACAGAAAACTATGGCTACACCTTC
CASSVGTENYGYTF
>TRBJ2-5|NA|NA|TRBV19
TGTGCCAGTAGTTATGGGCAGGGGCCCCAAGAGACCCAGTACTTC
CASSYGQGPQETQYF
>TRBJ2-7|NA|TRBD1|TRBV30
TGTGCCTGGAACGGGGACAGGGCCGAGCAGTACTTC
CAWNGDRAEQYF
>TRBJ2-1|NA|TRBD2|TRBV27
TGTGCCAGCAGCAGGACTAGCGGGCAGCTCAATGAGCAGTTCTTC
CASSRTSGQLNEQFF
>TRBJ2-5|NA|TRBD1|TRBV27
TGTGCCAGCAAGCGACAGGGGTGGGGAGAGACCCAGTACTTC
CASKRQGWGETQYF
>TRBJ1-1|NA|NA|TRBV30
TGTGCCTGGTCTACAGCCCCTCCGGTTTCCAAGAACACTGAAGCTTTCTTT
CAWSTAPPVSKNTEAFF
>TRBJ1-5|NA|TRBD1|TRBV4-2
TGTGCCAGCAGCCGAGCCGGGACAGAAGACAATCAGCCCCAGCATTTT
CASSRAGTEDNQPQHF
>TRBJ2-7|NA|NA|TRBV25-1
TGTGCCAGCAGTGACCACTATCGCTCCTACGAGCAGTACTTC
CASSDHYRSYEQYF
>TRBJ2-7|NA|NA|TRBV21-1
TGTGCCAGCACCCCAGGACTAGCGGCATCATGTTCCTACGAGCAGTACTTC
CASTPGLAASCSYEQYF
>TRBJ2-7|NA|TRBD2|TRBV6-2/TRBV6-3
TGTGCCAGCAGCCAACTAGCGGGGGGCTACGAGCAGTACTTC
CASSQLAGGYEQYF
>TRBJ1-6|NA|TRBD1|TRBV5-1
TGCGCCAGCAGCTCGGGACAGGGGCGTAATTCACCCCTCCACTTT
CASSSGQGRNSPLHF
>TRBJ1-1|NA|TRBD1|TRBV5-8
TGTGCCAGCAGCCACTTCGCAGGGGGGATTGGAGCTTTCTTT
CASSHFAGGIGAFF
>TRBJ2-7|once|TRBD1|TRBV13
TGTGCCAGCAGCTTAGTAGCCTCGGGACAGGGGATCTCCTACGAGCAGTACTTC
CASSLVASGQGISYEQYF
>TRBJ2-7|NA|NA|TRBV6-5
TGTGCCAGCAGTTATTCATCATCAGGGGAGCAGTACTTC
CASSYSSSGEQYF
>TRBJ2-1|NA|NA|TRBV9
TGTGCCAGCAGCGTAGGGGTAGGGGACTACAATGAGCAGTTCTTC
CASSVGVGDYNEQFF
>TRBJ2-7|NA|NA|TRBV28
TGTGCCAGCAGCCTCGGGACTCTCTACGAGCAGTACTTC
CASSLGTLYEQYF
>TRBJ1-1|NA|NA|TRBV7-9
TGTGCCACCCAGAACACTGAAGCTTTCTTT
CATQNTEAFF
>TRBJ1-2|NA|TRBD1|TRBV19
TGTGCCAGTAGAGCCAGGGGGGCCTCGGTGGACTATGGCTACACCTTC
CASRARGASVDYGYTF
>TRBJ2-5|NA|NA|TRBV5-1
TGCGCCAGCAGCTCCAGGGGAGTCATCGGGGAGACCCAGTACTTC
CASSSRGVIGETQYF
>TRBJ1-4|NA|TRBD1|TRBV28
TGTGCCAGCAGTTCGCCTCAGGGGGCACGTGAAAAACTGTTTTTT
CASSSPQGAREKLFF
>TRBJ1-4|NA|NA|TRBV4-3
TGCGCCAGCAGCCAATTCAAGGGGGAAAAACTGTTTTTT
CASSQFKGEKLFF
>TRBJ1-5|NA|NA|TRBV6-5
TGTGCCAGCAGTTACGCCAGGAGCAATCAGCCCCAGCATTTT
CASSYARSNQPQHF
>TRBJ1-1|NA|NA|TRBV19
TGTGCCAGTATTGGATACAGGGTGTTTTTCCCTGAAGCTTTCTTT
CASIGYRVFFPEAFF